The 23 T cell receptor beta chains below all came from one sample that was sequenced in a study of beta chain features in type 1 diabetes. The study, taken as a whole, reports: Significant though moderate, a shortening of TCRB CDR3s appeared in all four CD4+ subsets of Type 1 diabetes patients.

Since all of the isolated RNA was reverse transcribed, expressed TCRB transcripts were what got sequenced. Profiling relied on immunoSEQ multiplex PCR, and the TCRdb table lists in-frame clones only, not all of them. The sample contains approximately 360,000 clones, around 12% of which appear only once. The antigens these receptors bind are not known. The sample comprised naive CD4+ T cells from blood. The receptors derive from a woman in her late teens or twenties with type 1 diabetes.

This clone has a handful of counts. CDR3 nucleotides: TGTGCCAGCACCACAGGGGGGTCGATTGAAAAACTGTTTTTT. Translation gives CASTTGGSIEKLFF. The genes are TRBV28 and TRBJ1-4, with TRBD1 identical over 8 bases. This CDR3 region has 14 residues. V was clipped by 7 bases and J by 7 bases; unmatched bases: 8. The germline V gene encodes CDR1 MDHEN and CDR2 SYDVKM.

The genes are TRBV6-6 and TRBJ2-7; 11 nucleotides line up with TRBD2. Germline values: CDR1 MNHNY, CDR2 SVGAGI (reference sequence). Trimming cost V 5 bases and J 9 bases; bases outside gene matches: 12. The length of the CDR3 is 15 residues. CDR3 bases: TGTGCCAGCAGTGGCCGGATAGCGGGAGGGTTCCTGCAGTACTTC. It translates to CASSGRIAGGFLQYF.

The rearrangement joins TRBV7-9 to TRBJ2-3; D remains unclear. CDR1 is SEHNR, CDR2 FQNEAQ, per germline (reference sequence). V dropped 5 bases and J dropped 0 bases, with 12 bases sitting between them. This CDR3 has 15 amino acids. The CDR3 DNA reads as TGTGCCAGCAGCCTCACATCCTCTAGCACAGATACGCAGTATTTT. Translating gives CASSLTSSSTDTQYF.

V gene TRBV9 combines with J gene TRBJ2-3; D not certain. Germline V gene data show CDR1 as SGDLS and CDR2 as YYNGEE. This CDR3 contains 15 residues. V lost 1 base to trimming and J lost 2 bases, with 11 bases between them. CDR3 nucleotide sequence: TGTGCCAGCAGCGTAAACCCATTGGCCACAGATACGCAGTATTTT. The encoded protein is CASSVNPLATDTQYF.

The chain joins TRBV4-1 to TRBJ2-7; the match to TRBD1 covers 7 bases. The CDR3 length is 15 residues. With 5 bases clipped from V and 1 base from J, the junction kept 8 bases outside the gene matches. Germline V CDR1 and CDR2: MGHRA, YSYEKL. CDR3 nucleotide sequence: TGCGCCAGCAGCGAACCAACGGGACAGTCCTACGAGCAGTACTTC. The encoded protein is CASSEPTGQSYEQYF.

This clone was seen more than once but under ten times. V gene TRBV6-5 combines with J gene TRBJ2-4; D possibly corresponds to TRBD1 (7 bases). The CDR3 totals 15 residues. The V gene's germline CDR1 is MNHEY and CDR2 SVGAGI. Trimming cost V 2 bases and J 9 bases, with 17 bases left between them. This CDR3 reads CASSYGRQGEVIQYF. The CDR3 nucleotides read TGTGCCAGCAGTTACGGTCGCCAGGGGGAGGTCATTCAGTACTTC.

In its sample, this clone was seen a few times. The V gene is TRBV30, the J gene TRBJ1-1; no clear D. CDR3 length: 12 residues. The V end was cut by 0 bases, the J end by 5 bases, with 7 bases between. Germline lookup yields CDR1 GTSNPN and CDR2 SVGIG (reference sequence). The CDR3 DNA sequence: TGTGCCTGGAGTGTCCATCAGACTGAAGCTTTCTTT. Its translation: CAWSVHQTEAFF.

This clone has only a few counts. The chain employs TRBV13 and TRBJ2-5; D might be TRBD1 (6 bases). Germline V gene lookup returns CDR1 PRHDT and CDR2 FYEKMQ (reference sequence). V was cut by 5 bases and J by 9 bases, with 25 bases left in between. CDR3 length equals 16 residues. DNA for the CDR3: TGTGCCAGCAGCACGTTATCAGGGGCACCGGACTTGGCCCAGTACTTC. Translating gives CASSTLSGAPDLAQYF.

This clone was recorded a few times. The chain recombines TRBV7-2 with TRBJ2-1; D possibly corresponds to TRBD1 (5 bases). This CDR3 is built from 13 residues. Germline V gene data show CDR1 as SGHTA and CDR2 as FQGNSA. V lost 5 bases, J lost 5 bases, and 10 bases lay in between. CDR3 sequence reads: CASSPRVDNEQFF. DNA of the CDR3: TGTGCCAGCAGCCCCAGGGTTGACAATGAGCAGTTCTTC.

This clone came up a few times. CDR3: CASKQDTNIANYGYTF. CDR3 nucleotides: TGTGCCAGTAAACAGGACACAAACATAGCTAACTATGGCTACACCTTC. The V gene is TRBV19, the J gene TRBJ1-2; perhaps TRBD1 as D (5 bases). Trimming took off 7 bases at V and 0 bases at J, with 18 bases between the two ends. Germline CDR1 LNHDA, CDR2 SQIVND (reference sequence). The CDR3 contains 16 residues.

This clone has only a few counts. The V and J genes are TRBV25-1 and TRBJ2-7; D is possibly TRBD2 (5 bases). Trimming pared 1 base from V and 5 bases from J, leaving 9 bases between. There are 13 residues in the CDR3. Germline assignment: CDR1 MGHDK and CDR2 SYGVNS. CDR3 DNA: TGTGCCAGCAGTGAATGGGCGGGCAACGAGCAGTACTTC. Encoded protein: CASSEWAGNEQYF.

The chain uses TRBV11-2 and TRBJ2-5; 7 bases line up with TRBD2. Per germline, CDR1 SGHAT and CDR2 FQNNGV. The J segment lost 5 bases and the V segment lost 1 base, leaving 4 bases of the junction unmatched. CDR3 length equals 14 residues. CDR3 nucleotide sequence: TGTGCCAGCAGCTTAGTCGTGGGAGGGGAGACCCAGTACTTC. It codes for CASSLVVGGETQYF.

The J gene is TRBJ2-7, the V gene TRBV5-1; TRBD1 agrees at 9 bases. Germline CDR1 is SGHRS and CDR2 is YFSETQ. The V gene end was trimmed by 3 bases and the J gene end by 0 bases; junction bases not matched to a gene: 4. The CDR3 runs to 15 residues. CDR3 sequence (DNA): TGCGCCAGCAGCTATCTGACAGGGGGCTCCTACGAGCAGTACTTC. Amino acids: CASSYLTGGSYEQYF.

This clone appeared a few times. The chain couples TRBV6-6 to TRBJ2-7, with 7 bases identical to TRBD2. This CDR3 is built from 11 residues. V was clipped by 5 bases and J by 10 bases; unmatched bases: 5. Germline V gives CDR1 MNHNY, CDR2 SVGAGI (reference sequence). The CDR3 DNA reads as TGTGCCAGCAGTCCACGGGGGGTACAGTACTTC. Encoded protein: CASSPRGVQYF.

This chain uses TRBV6-6 with TRBJ1-6; TRBD1 matches 8 bases. Germline V gives CDR1 MNHNY, CDR2 SVGAGI (reference sequence). The CDR3 is made up of 15 amino acids. J gave up 8 bases and V 6 bases, and 9 bases lay outside the gene matches. The CDR3 protein is CASRPRGQGDSPLHF. The DNA for the CDR3 is TGTGCCAGCAGACCCCGTGGACAGGGAGATTCACCCCTCCACTTT.

This clone was picked up a small number of times. This chain uses TRBV7-9 with TRBJ1-3, with 7 positions matching TRBD1. CDR1 and CDR2 from the germline V gene are SEHNR and FQNEAQ (reference sequence). The CDR3 has 16 residues. Losses at the gene ends were 7 bases for V and 3 bases for J; bases not matched to a gene: 12. In DNA form, the CDR3 reads TGTGCCAGCACCCTCTACGACAGGGTTGATGGAAACACCATATATTTT. This codes for CASTLYDRVDGNTIYF.

In its sample, this clone was seen a few times. The chain uses TRBV30 and TRBJ1-4; D gene ambiguous. V lost 2 bases to trimming and J lost 3 bases, with 7 bases between them. CDR1 is GTSNPN and CDR2 is SVGIG in the germline V gene (reference sequence). This CDR3 spans 13 amino acids. The chain's CDR3 is CAWSSVSNEKLFF. The CDR3 DNA reads TGTGCCTGGAGTTCCGTATCTAATGAAAAACTGTTTTTT. Drawing the rest from reference TRBV30 and TRBJ1-4, the complete variable domain is SQTIHQWPATLVQPVGSPLSLECTVEGTSNPNLYWYRQAAGRGLQLLFYSVGIGQISSEVPQNLSASRPQDRQFILSSKKLLLSDSGFYLCAWSSVSNEKLFFGSGTQLSVL.

This sequence joins TRBV5-1 and TRBJ2-1, with 11 bases matching TRBD1. Trimming removed 4 bases from V and 10 bases from J; junction bases left unmatched: 10. Germline lookup yields CDR1 SGHRS and CDR2 YFSETQ. The CDR3 spans 15 residues. This CDR3 is CASSLTGGTGGEQFF. CDR3 nucleotides: TGCGCCAGCAGCCTCACCGGGGGGACAGGGGGAGAGCAGTTCTTC. The variable domain in full, completed from reference TRBV5-1 and TRBJ2-1, reads KAGVTQTPRYLIKTRGQQVTLSCSPISGHRSVSWYQQTPGQGLQFLFEYFSETQRNKGNFPGRFSGRQFSNSRSEMNVSTLELGDSALYLCASSLTGGTGGEQFFGPGTRLTVL.

The rearrangement links TRBV5-1 to TRBJ2-5; D unclear. Trimming cost V 0 bases and J 1 base, with 13 bases left between them. Germline CDR1 and CDR2: SGHRS and YFSETQ. The CDR3 totals 16 residues. The CDR3 DNA reads as TGCGCCAGCAGCTTGGGTTGGCTCTCCCCCCAAGAGACCCAGTACTTC. Its protein product is CASSLGWLSPQETQYF.

V and J are TRBV4-3 and TRBJ1-5; D may be TRBD1 (6 bases). The CDR3 runs to 16 residues. Deletions cut 0 bases from V and 4 bases from J, with 13 bases between. Germline values: CDR1 LGHNA, CDR2 YSLEER. This chain's CDR3 is CASSQDWAGANQPQHF. The CDR3 coding sequence is TGCGCCAGCAGCCAAGATTGGGCAGGGGCGAATCAGCCCCAGCATTTT.

The V and J genes are TRBV6-6 and TRBJ1-5; 7 bases agree with TRBD1. The CDR3 is 15 amino acids. CDR1 is MNHNY and CDR2 is SVGAGI in the germline V gene (reference sequence). V dropped 2 bases and J dropped 2; count of bases not matched to a gene: 3. The CDR3 DNA follows: TGTGCCAGCAGTTACACAGGGGATGGCAATCAGCCCCAGCATTTT. This codes for CASSYTGDGNQPQHF.

This clone was found a few times. The V call is TRBV30, the J call TRBJ2-7; the D is unclear. The CDR3 extends over 12 amino acids. V shed 4 bases and J shed 2 bases, with 9 bases lying between them. Germline values: CDR1 GTSNPN, CDR2 SVGIG (reference sequence). Here the CDR3 reads CAWTPTAYEQYF. The CDR3 DNA reads TGTGCCTGGACCCCCACAGCCTACGAGCAGTACTTC.

This clone has a handful of counts. The chain couples TRBV7-9 to TRBJ2-5; D not certain. The CDR3 has 14 amino acids. Deletions cut 3 bases from V and 0 bases from J, with 8 bases between. CDR1 and CDR2 from the germline V gene are SEHNR and FQNEAQ (reference sequence). The CDR3 region has the DNA TGTGCCAGCAGCTTCGATAGAAACCAAGAGACCCAGTACTTC. Protein: CASSFDRNQETQYF.